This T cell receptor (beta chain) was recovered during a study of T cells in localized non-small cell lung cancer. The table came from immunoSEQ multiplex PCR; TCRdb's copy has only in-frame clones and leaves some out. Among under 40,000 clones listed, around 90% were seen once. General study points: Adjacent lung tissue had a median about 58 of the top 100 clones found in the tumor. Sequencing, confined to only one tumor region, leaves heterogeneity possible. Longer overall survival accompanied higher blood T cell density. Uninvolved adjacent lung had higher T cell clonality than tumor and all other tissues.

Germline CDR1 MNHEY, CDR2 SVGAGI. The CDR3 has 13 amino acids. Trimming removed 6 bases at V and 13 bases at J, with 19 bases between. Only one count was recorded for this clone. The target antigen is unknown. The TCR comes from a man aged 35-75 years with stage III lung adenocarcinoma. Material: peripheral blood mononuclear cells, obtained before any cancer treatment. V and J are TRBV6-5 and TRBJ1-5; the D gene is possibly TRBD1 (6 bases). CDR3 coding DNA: TGTGCCAGCAGCCCTTCCAACAGGGCAGATCAGCATTTT. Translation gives CASSPSNRADQHF.